These 24 T cell receptor beta chains were all obtained from the same sample, sequenced in a study of shared clonotypes between healthy human individuals. Naive CD8 cells lacked CD45RO and underwent positive selection for CCR7, leaving out terminally differentiated effector memory CD45RA+ cells. Some clones are missing from TCRdb's copy, which holds only in-frame ones; the method was immunoSEQ multiplex PCR. This sample has some 2,000,000 clones; about 95% occur once, and the top ten carry more than 0.95%. The material sequenced was naive CD8+ T cells sorted from blood. These TCRs come from a man aged 18 to 30 in good health.

The chain joins TRBV5-5 to TRBJ2-7; TRBD2 aligns across 11 bases. The germline V gene encodes CDR1 SGHKS and CDR2 YYEKEE (reference sequence). V dropped 0 bases and J dropped 2; count of bases not matched to a gene: 10. The CDR3 totals 18 residues. CDR3 region: CASSLGLAGLQKTYEQYF. CDR3 in DNA: TGTGCCAGCAGCTTGGGACTAGCGGGACTACAAAAGACCTACGAGCAGTACTTC.

The CDR3 nucleotides are TGTGCCAGCAGCTACCGAGACATAGCTCCCAATGAAAAACTGTTTTTT. Encoded protein: CASSYRDIAPNEKLFF. The gene calls are TRBV7-9 and TRBJ1-4; D gene uncertain. CDR3 length: 16 residues. Germline assignment: CDR1 SEHNR and CDR2 FQNEAQ (reference sequence). Trimming pared 4 bases from V and 5 bases from J, leaving 17 bases between.

This clone was recorded once. The genes are TRBV5-5 and TRBJ2-1, with D possibly being TRBD1 (5 bases). The CDR3 loop spans 13 amino acids. V was clipped by 4 bases and J by 6 bases, with 11 bases between them. CDR1 SGHKS and CDR2 YYEKEE come from the germline V gene (reference sequence). CDR3 region: CASSLQGSNEQFF. DNA for the CDR3: TGTGCCAGCAGCCTCCAGGGAAGCAATGAGCAGTTCTTC.

The V gene is TRBV9, the J gene TRBJ2-7; 10 nucleotides line up with TRBD1. This CDR3 has 14 amino acids. In germline, CDR1 is SGDLS, CDR2 YYNGEE. After removal of 4 bases from V and 7 bases from J, the junction contained 8 bases not matched to a gene. CDR3 loop: CASSLGQGSWEQYF. In nucleotides, the CDR3 is TGTGCCAGCAGCTTGGGACAGGGGTCTTGGGAGCAGTACTTC. The full variable domain, completed using reference TRBV9 and TRBJ2-7, is DSGVTQTPKHLITATGQRVTLRCSPRSGDLSVYWYQQSLDQGLQFLIQYYNGEERAKGNILERFSAQQFPDLHSELNLSSLELGDSALYFCASSLGQGSWEQYFGPGTRLTVT.

The chain employs TRBV6-5 and TRBJ2-3; 11 bases fit TRBD2. This CDR3 is built from 16 residues. Per the germline V gene, CDR1 is MNHEY and CDR2 is SVGAGI. V gave up 0 bases and J gave up 5 bases; unmatched junction bases: 4. The CDR3, as DNA: TGTGCCAGCAGTTACTCGTTAGGACTAGCGGGAGATACGCAGTATTTT. It yields the protein CASSYSLGLAGDTQYF.

The chain carries TRBV9 and TRBJ2-1; D unresolved. Trimming stripped 3 bases from V and 8 bases from J, with 6 bases between. The germline V gene encodes CDR1 SGDLS and CDR2 YYNGEE. This CDR3 comprises 11 residues. The CDR3 sequence is CASSEGYEQFF. CDR3 sequence (DNA): TGTGCCAGCAGCGAGGGATATGAGCAGTTCTTC. Looking up the rest from reference TRBV9 and TRBJ2-1 gives the full variable domain: DSGVTQTPKHLITATGQRVTLRCSPRSGDLSVYWYQQSLDQGLQFLIQYYNGEERAKGNILERFSAQQFPDLHSELNLSSLELGDSALYFCASSEGYEQFFGPGTRLTVL.

The chain recombines TRBV6-5 with TRBJ2-2; 8 bases line up with TRBD2. With 2 bases clipped from V and 5 bases from J, the junction kept 7 bases outside the gene matches. The V gene's germline CDR1 is MNHEY and CDR2 SVGAGI. The CDR3 loop spans 16 amino acids. CDR3 DNA: TGTGCCAGCAGTTACATCAGCGGGAGTGGAACCGGGGAGCTGTTTTTT. Translating it yields CASSYISGSGTGELFF.

The CDR3 coding sequence is TGTGCCAGCAGCTTAGAGGCGACTCACTACGAGCAGTACTTC. Translating gives CASSLEATHYEQYF. The J gene is TRBJ2-7, the V gene TRBV11-2; D is undetermined. Germline V gene data show CDR1 as SGHAT and CDR2 as FQNNGV. Trimming removed 0 bases at V and 3 bases at J, with 9 bases between. The CDR3 has 14 residues.

The chain links TRBV6-5 to TRBJ2-2; tentatively, D is TRBD1 (5 bases). V shed 7 bases and J shed 2 bases, with 11 bases lying between them. The germline CDR1 and CDR2 sequences are MNHEY and SVGAGI. This CDR3 has 14 amino acids. The CDR3 bases are TGTGCCAGCACCCCCCAGGGCAACACCGGGGAGCTGTTTTTT. The encoded protein is CASTPQGNTGELFF.

The rearrangement uses TRBV19 and TRBJ1-1; TRBD1 agrees at 9 bases. CDR3 length: 16 amino acids. Germline V gene sequence: CDR1 LNHDA, CDR2 SQIVND (reference sequence). V lost 4 bases, J lost 1 base, and 7 bases stayed unmatched. The CDR3 is CASSTKRDRANTEAFF. The CDR3 DNA reads TGTGCCAGTAGTACTAAAAGGGACAGGGCGAACACTGAAGCTTTCTTT.

The chain combines TRBV9 with TRBJ2-1; TRBD2 agrees at 12 bases. V lost 2 bases and J lost 0; bases outside the gene matches: 6. The CDR3 covers 18 residues. Germline CDR1 is SGDLS and CDR2 is YYNGEE. The CDR3: CASSVDPTSGSSYNEQFF. The CDR3 nucleotides read TGTGCCAGCAGCGTCGATCCGACTAGCGGGAGCTCCTACAATGAGCAGTTCTTC.

The chain employs TRBV10-3 and TRBJ2-7, with no clear D. The V gene's germline CDR1 is ENHRY and CDR2 SYGVKD. This CDR3 has 13 amino acids. Trimming removed 4 bases at V and 2 bases at J, with 9 bases between. CDR3 DNA: TGTGCCATCAGTGGGGCAGACGCCTACGAGCAGTACTTC. Its translation is CAISGADAYEQYF.

The chain uses TRBV5-6 and TRBJ2-1, with D perhaps matching TRBD1 (5 bases). From germline, CDR1 is SGHDT and CDR2 YYEEEE. Trimming removed 2 bases at V and 5 bases at J, with 5 bases between. The length of the CDR3 is 12 residues. The CDR3 protein is CASSLQDNEQFF. CDR3 bases: TGTGCCAGCAGCTTACAGGACAATGAGCAGTTCTTC.

J is TRBJ2-6 and V is TRBV11-2; D is uncertain. Trimming stripped 3 bases from V and 6 bases from J, with 21 bases between. Looked up from germline, CDR1 is SGHAT and CDR2 is FQNNGV. The CDR3 runs 18 residues. CDR3 region: CASSFGLVPNNVANVLTF. The CDR3 DNA follows: TGTGCCAGCAGCTTCGGATTGGTGCCGAACAATGTGGCCAACGTCCTGACTTTC.

This clone was picked up one time. The gene calls are TRBV6-5 and TRBJ2-5; the D is unclear. V lost 0 bases to trimming and J lost 4 bases, with 9 bases between them. The CDR3 is 14 residues long. Germline CDR1 and CDR2: MNHEY and SVGAGI. DNA for the CDR3: TGTGCCAGCAGTTACTCGAGCGATTTAGAGACCCAGTACTTC. Its translation: CASSYSSDLETQYF.

The V call is TRBV27, the J call TRBJ1-6; a possible D gene is TRBD1 (5 bases). The CDR3 totals 16 residues. Trimming took off 2 bases at V and 6 bases at J, with 14 bases between the two ends. CDR1 MNHEY and CDR2 SMNVEV come from the germline V gene (reference sequence). The CDR3 DNA follows: TGTGCCAGCAGTTTAAGTCCCGACAGTTTTAATTCACCCCTCCACTTT. Amino acid sequence: CASSLSPDSFNSPLHF.

V gene TRBV18 combines with J gene TRBJ1-1; 8 bases are shared with TRBD1. Trimming removed 6 bases from V and 3 bases from J; junction bases left unmatched: 6. The CDR3 covers 14 residues. The germline gives CDR1 KGHSH, CDR2 LQKENI. The CDR3 region has the DNA TGTGCCAGCTCCCATCCAGGGGGCTACACTGAAGCTTTCTTT. This codes for CASSHPGGYTEAFF. Together with reference TRBV18 and TRBJ1-1, the CDR3 gives the full variable domain: NAGVMQNPRHLVRRRGQEARLRCSPMKGHSHVYWYRQLPEEGLKFMVYLQKENIIDESGMPKERFSAEFPKEGPSILRIQQVVRGDSAAYFCASSHPGGYTEAFFGQGTRLTVV.

The chain has TRBV6-5 and TRBJ1-2, with no clear D. Germline CDR1 and CDR2: MNHEY and SVGAGI. V was trimmed by 6 bases and J by 6 bases, leaving 17 bases between them. This CDR3 contains 14 residues. The CDR3 DNA sequence: TGTGCCAGCAGCTCTGTGATGGTCCGGGATGGCTACACCTTC. It is translated as CASSSVMVRDGYTF.

The J gene is TRBJ2-7, the V gene TRBV19; D possibly corresponds to TRBD2 (5 bases). Germline CDR1 LNHDA, CDR2 SQIVND (reference sequence). V gave up 0 bases and J gave up 1 base, with 10 bases separating them. The CDR3 is 15 residues long. The CDR3 spells CASSIDQEGSYEQYF. CDR3 sequence (DNA): TGTGCCAGTAGTATAGATCAAGAGGGTTCCTACGAGCAGTACTTC. Full variable domain (rest looked up from reference TRBV19 and TRBJ2-7): DGGITQSPKYLFRKEGQNVTLSCEQNLNHDAMYWYRQDPGQGLRLIYYSQIVNDFQKGDIAEGYSVSREKKESFPLTVTSAQKNPTAFYLCASSIDQEGSYEQYFGPGTRLTVT.

The chain is built from TRBV5-4 and TRBJ2-5, with no clear D. With 2 bases removed from V and 5 bases from J, the gap between germline ends came to 13 bases. This CDR3 is 14 amino acids long. CDR1 is SGHNT and CDR2 is YYREEE in the germline V gene (reference sequence). CDR3 residues: CASSFLGTGETQYF. The CDR3 coding sequence is TGTGCCAGCAGCTTTTTGGGTACTGGGGAGACCCAGTACTTC.

This rearrangement joins TRBV29-1 to TRBJ1-1; tentative D call: TRBD1 (5 bases). Germline V gene lookup returns CDR1 SQVTM and CDR2 ANQGSEA. This CDR3 comprises 12 residues. Trimming took off 0 bases at V and 8 bases at J, with 10 bases between the two ends. CDR3 amino acids: CSVEDNGAEAFF. The CDR3 nucleotides are TGCAGCGTTGAAGACAACGGGGCGGAAGCTTTCTTT.

This chain uses TRBV28 with TRBJ1-3, with a possible D match to TRBD1 (5 bases). Germline CDR1 and CDR2: MDHEN and SYDVKM. This CDR3 contains 14 residues. The germline V and J ends were trimmed by 6 bases and 4 bases, with 13 bases remaining between them. CDR3 nucleotide sequence: TGTGCCAGCAGCCCCGGGACCGCGGGAAACACCATATATTTT. It specifies CASSPGTAGNTIYF.

The chain recombines TRBV6-6 with TRBJ1-3; unclear D gene. CDR1 MNHNY and CDR2 SVGAGI come from the germline V gene (reference sequence). This CDR3 region has 13 residues. V lost 6 bases and J lost 0, with 6 bases in between. In nucleotides, the CDR3 is TGTGCCAGCAGGGAACACTCTGGAAACACCATATATTTT. It is translated as CASREHSGNTIYF.

The chain joins TRBV13 to TRBJ2-7; D may be TRBD1 (6 bases). The CDR3 runs 14 residues. Germline CDR1 reads PRHDT; CDR2 reads FYEKMQ (reference sequence). Between the trimmed V and J ends, which lost 2 bases and 1 base, there was a span of 9 bases. The CDR3 here is CASSLQGWSYEQYF. In DNA form, the CDR3 reads TGTGCCAGCAGCTTACAGGGGTGGTCCTACGAGCAGTACTTC.